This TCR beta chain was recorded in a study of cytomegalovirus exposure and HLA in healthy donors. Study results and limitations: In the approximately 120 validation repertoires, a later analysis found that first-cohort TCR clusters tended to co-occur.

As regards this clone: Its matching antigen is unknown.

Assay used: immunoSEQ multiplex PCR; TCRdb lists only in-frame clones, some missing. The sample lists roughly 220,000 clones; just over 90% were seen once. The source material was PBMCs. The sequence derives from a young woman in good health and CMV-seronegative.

CDR3 sequence (DNA): TGCGCCAGCAGCTTGGCCGGGAGAGAGACCCAGTACTTC. Translating it yields CASSLAGRETQYF. The chain joins TRBV5-1 to TRBJ2-5; D is possibly TRBD2 (6 bases). V lost 0 bases to trimming and J lost 4 bases, with 7 bases between them. Germline lookup yields CDR1 SGHRS and CDR2 YFSETQ. CDR3 length equals 13 residues.